This T cell receptor (beta chain) was obtained from a study of shared clonotypes between healthy human individuals. Study-wide background: Serving as donors were two women and three men, whose ages spanned 18 to 49. Study-wide findings and caveats: Sampling used blood alone; tissue repertoires probably differ.

The CDR3 loop spans 14 amino acids. With 5 bases removed from V and 9 bases from J, the gap between germline ends came to 14 bases. Germline V CDR1 and CDR2: SGHTA, FQGTGA. This clone was picked up one time. The antigen is undetermined. Repertoires were generated with immunoSEQ multiplex PCR, while TCRdb's copy carries only in-frame clones and drops some. There are roughly 2.4 million clones in the sample; almost 96% occur only once, and 0.1% to 0.15% lies in the top ten. Donation came from healthy HIV-negative adults that had no recent acute infections or vaccinations. The sequencing input was naive CD4+ T cells sorted from blood. The subset: CD45RA+ positively selected. This receptor was identified in a man between 18 and 29 years old in good health. This chain links TRBV7-3 with TRBJ1-6; D gene unclear. Written as DNA, the CDR3 is TGTGCCAGCAGCGAAGACCGTATTGGTTCACCCCTCCACTTT. Its protein product is CASSEDRIGSPLHF.